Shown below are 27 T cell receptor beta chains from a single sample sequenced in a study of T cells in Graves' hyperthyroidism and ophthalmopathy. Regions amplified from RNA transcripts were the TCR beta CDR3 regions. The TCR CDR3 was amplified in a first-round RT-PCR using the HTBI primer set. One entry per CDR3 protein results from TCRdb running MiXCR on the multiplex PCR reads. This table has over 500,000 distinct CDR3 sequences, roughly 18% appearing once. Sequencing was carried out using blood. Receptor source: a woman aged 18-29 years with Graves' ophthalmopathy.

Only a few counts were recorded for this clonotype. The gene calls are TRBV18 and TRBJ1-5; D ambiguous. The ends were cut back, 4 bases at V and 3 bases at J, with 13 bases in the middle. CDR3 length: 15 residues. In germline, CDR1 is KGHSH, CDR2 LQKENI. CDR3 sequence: CASSQGFHNNQPQHF. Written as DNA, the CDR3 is TGTGCCAGCTCACAGGGTTTCCATAACAATCAGCCCCAGCATTTT.

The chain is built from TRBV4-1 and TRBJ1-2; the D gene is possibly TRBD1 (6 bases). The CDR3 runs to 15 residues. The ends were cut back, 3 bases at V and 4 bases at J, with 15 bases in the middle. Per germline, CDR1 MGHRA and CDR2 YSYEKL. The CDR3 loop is CASSHQRTEFYGYTF. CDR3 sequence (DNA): TGCGCCAGCAGCCACCAGAGGACAGAATTCTATGGCTACACCTTC.

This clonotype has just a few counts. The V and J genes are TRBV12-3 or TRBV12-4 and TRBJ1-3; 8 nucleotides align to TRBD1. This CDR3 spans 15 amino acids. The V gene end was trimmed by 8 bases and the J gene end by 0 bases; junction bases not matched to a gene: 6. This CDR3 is CASLPDRVSGNTIYF. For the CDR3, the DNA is TGTGCCAGCCTCCCGGACAGGGTCTCTGGAAACACCATATATTTT.

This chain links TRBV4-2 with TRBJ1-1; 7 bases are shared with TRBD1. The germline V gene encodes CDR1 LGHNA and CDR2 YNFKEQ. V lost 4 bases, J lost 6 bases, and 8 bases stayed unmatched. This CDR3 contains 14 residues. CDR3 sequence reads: CASSPDRDFAEAFF. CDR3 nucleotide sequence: TGTGCCAGCAGCCCTGACAGGGATTTCGCTGAAGCTTTCTTT.

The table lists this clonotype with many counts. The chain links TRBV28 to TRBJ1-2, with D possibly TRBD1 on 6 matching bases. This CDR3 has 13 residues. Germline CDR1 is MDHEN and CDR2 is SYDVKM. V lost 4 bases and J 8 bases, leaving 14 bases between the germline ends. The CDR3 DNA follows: TGTGCCAGCAGTTACCAGGGGTTAGGAGGCTACACCTTC. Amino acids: CASSYQGLGGYTF.

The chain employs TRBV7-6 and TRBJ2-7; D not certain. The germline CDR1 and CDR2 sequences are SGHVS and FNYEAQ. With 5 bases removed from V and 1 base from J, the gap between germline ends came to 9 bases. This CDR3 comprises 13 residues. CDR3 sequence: CASSVAVSYEQYF. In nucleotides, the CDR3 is TGTGCCAGCAGCGTGGCGGTATCCTACGAGCAGTACTTC.

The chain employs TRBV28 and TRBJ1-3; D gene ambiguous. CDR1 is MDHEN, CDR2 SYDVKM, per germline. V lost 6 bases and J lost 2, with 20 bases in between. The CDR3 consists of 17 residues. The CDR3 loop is CASRPPRRSGAGNTIYF. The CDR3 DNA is TGTGCCAGCAGACCCCCCCGGAGGTCGGGCGCTGGAAACACCATATATTTT.

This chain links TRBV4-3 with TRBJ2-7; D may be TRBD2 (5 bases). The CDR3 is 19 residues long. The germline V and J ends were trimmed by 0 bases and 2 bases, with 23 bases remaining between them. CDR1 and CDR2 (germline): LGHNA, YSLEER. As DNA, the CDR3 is TGCGCCAGCAGCCAAGAAGCATTGGCGGGCTTAGATCCCCCCTACGAGCAGTACTTC. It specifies CASSQEALAGLDPPYEQYF.

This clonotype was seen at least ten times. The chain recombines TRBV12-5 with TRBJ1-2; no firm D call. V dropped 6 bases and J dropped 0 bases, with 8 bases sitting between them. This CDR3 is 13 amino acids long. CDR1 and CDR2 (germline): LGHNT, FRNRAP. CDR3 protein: CASGHTTNYGYTF. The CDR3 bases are TGTGCTAGTGGCCACACGACTAACTATGGCTACACCTTC.

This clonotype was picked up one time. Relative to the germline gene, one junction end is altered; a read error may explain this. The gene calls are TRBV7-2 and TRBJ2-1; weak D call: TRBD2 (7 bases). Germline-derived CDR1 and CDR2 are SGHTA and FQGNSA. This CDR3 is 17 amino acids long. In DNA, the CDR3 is TGTGCCAGCATCTTAGGTGGGGGAGGGGGGCCTTACAATGAGCAGTTCTTC. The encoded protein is CASILGGGGGPYNEQFF.

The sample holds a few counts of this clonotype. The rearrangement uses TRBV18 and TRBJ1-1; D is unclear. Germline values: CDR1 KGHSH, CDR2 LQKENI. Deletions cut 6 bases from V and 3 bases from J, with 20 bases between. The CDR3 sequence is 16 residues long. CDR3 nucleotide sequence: TGTGCCAGCTCGGCCCCAGACCGAGGAAGAGACACTGAAGCTTTCTTT. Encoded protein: CASSAPDRGRDTEAFF.

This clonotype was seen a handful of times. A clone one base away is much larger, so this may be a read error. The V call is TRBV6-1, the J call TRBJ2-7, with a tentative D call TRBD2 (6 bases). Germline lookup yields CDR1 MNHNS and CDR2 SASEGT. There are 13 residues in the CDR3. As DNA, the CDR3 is TGTGCCAGCAAGCGGGCAGGGAACTACGAGCGGTACTTC. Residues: CASKRAGNYERYF.

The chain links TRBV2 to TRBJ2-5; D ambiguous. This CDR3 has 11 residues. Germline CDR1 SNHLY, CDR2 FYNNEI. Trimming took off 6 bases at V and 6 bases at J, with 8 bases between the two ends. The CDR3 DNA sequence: TGTGCCAGCAGACCAGGACAGACCCAGTACTTC. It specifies CASRPGQTQYF.

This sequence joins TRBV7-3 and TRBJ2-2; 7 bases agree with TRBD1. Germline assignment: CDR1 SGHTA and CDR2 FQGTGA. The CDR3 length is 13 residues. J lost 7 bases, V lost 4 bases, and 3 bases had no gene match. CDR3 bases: TGTGCCAGCAGCTCATACAGGGGCGGGGAGCTGTTTTTT. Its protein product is CASSSYRGGELFF.

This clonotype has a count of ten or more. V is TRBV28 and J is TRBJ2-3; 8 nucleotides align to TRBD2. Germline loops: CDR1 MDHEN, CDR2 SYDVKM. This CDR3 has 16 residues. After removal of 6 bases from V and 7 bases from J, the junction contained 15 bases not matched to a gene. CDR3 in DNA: TGTGCCAGCAGCGAGGCCGGGACTAGGGACGGTTATACGCAGTATTTT. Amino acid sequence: CASSEAGTRDGYTQYF.

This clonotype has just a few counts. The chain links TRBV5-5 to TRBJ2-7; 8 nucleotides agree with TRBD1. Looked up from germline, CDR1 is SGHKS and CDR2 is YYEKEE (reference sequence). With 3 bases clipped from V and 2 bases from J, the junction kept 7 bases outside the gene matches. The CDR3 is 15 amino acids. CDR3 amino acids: CASSWETGAPYEQYF. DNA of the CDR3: TGTGCCAGCAGCTGGGAGACAGGGGCACCCTACGAGCAGTACTTC.

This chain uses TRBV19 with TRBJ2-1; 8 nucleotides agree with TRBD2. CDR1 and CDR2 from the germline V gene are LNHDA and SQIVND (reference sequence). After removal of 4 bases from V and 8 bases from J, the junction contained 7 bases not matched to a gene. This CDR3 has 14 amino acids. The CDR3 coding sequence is TGTGCCAGTAGTAATCCGGGGGGGCCTGATGAGCAGTTCTTC. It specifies CASSNPGGPDEQFF.

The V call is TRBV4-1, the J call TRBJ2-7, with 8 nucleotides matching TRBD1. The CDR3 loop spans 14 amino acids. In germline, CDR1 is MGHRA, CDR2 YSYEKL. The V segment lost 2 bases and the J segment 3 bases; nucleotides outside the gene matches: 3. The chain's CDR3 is CASSQSDRVYEQYF. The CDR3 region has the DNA TGCGCCAGCAGCCAATCGGACAGGGTCTACGAGCAGTACTTC.

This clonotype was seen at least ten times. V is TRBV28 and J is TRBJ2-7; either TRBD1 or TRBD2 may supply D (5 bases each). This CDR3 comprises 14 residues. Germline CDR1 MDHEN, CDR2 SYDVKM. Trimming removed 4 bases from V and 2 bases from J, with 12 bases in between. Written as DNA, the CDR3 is TGTGCCAGCAGTTACCCGGGGCCTACCTACGAGCAGTACTTC. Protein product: CASSYPGPTYEQYF.

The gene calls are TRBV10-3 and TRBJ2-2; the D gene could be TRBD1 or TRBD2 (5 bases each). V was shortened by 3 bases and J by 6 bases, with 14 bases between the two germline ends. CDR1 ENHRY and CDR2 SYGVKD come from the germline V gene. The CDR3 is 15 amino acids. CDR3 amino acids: CAISDQKMGAGELFF. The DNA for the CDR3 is TGTGCCATCAGTGACCAAAAAATGGGGGCCGGGGAGCTGTTTTTT.

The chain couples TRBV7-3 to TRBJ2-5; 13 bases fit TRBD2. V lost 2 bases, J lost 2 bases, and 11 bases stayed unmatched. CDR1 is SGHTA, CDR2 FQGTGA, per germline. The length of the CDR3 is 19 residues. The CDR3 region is CASSLSGGGLAGEQETQYF. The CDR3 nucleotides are TGTGCCAGCAGCTTATCCGGGGGTGGACTAGCGGGAGAACAAGAGACCCAGTACTTC.

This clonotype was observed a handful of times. The CDR3 region has the DNA TGTGCCAGCAGCAACGGACAGGGGTTTTCCAAAAACATTCAGTACTTC. This codes for CASSNGQGFSKNIQYF. V and J are TRBV13 and TRBJ2-4; TRBD1 aligns across 9 bases. There are 16 residues in the CDR3. V was pared by 5 bases and J by 2 bases, with 7 bases of the junction left unmatched. The germline V gene encodes CDR1 PRHDT and CDR2 FYEKMQ (reference sequence).

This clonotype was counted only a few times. As DNA, the CDR3 is TGTGCCTGGCATGACATTACTTGGGACAGGAATGAAAAACTGTTTTTT. Its protein product is CAWHDITWDRNEKLFF. J is TRBJ1-4 and V is TRBV30; 8 nucleotides line up with TRBD1. Looked up from germline, CDR1 is GTSNPN and CDR2 is SVGIG (reference sequence). The CDR3 totals 16 residues. Unmatched junction bases numbered 13, after V lost 5 bases and J lost 5 bases.

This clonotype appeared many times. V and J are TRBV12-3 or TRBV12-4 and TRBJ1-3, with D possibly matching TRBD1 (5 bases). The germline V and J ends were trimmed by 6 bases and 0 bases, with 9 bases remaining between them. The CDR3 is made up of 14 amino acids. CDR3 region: CASRRDYSGNTIYF. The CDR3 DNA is TGTGCCAGCAGACGGGACTACTCTGGAAACACCATATATTTT.

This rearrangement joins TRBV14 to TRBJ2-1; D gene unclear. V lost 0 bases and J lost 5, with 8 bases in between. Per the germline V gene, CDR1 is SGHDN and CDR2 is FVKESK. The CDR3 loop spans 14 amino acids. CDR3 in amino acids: CASSQDNEDNEQFF. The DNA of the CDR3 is TGTGCCAGCAGCCAAGACAATGAAGACAATGAGCAGTTCTTC.

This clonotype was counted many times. The CDR3 spells CASSYRPSGEQYF. The CDR3 bases are TGCGCCAGCAGCTACCGACCCTCCGGCGAGCAGTACTTC. The rearrangement uses TRBV5-1 and TRBJ2-7, with no clear D. The V end was cut by 3 bases, the J end by 6 bases, with 13 bases between. CDR1 and CDR2 from the germline V gene are SGHRS and YFSETQ. This CDR3 region has 13 residues.

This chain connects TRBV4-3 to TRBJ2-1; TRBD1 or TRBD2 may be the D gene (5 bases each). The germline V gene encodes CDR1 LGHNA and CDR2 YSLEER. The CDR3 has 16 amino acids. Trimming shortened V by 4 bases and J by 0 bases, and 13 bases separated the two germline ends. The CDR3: CASSPSLGTSYNEQFF. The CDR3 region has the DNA TGCGCCAGCAGCCCGAGTCTAGGGACCTCCTACAATGAGCAGTTCTTC.